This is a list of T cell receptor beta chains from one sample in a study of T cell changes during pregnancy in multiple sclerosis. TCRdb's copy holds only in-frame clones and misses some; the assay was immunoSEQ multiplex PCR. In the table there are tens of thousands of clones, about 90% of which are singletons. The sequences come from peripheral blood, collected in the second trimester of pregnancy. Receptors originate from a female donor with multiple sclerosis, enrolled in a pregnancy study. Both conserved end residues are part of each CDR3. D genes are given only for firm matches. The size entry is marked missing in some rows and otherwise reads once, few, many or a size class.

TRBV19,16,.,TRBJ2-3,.,TGTGCCAGTAGTATAGGGCGGGCGGGGCTTGGGAATACGCAGTATTTT,CASSIGRAGLGNTQYF
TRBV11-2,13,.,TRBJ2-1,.,TGTGCCAGCAGCTTAGCCCAGTACAATGAGCAGTTCTTC,CASSLAQYNEQFF
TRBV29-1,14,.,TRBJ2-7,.,TGCAGCGTTGACGTCACAGGGTTTTCGTACGAGCAGTACTTC,CSVDVTGFSYEQYF
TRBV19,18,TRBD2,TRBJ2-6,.,TGTGCCAGTACTAGATTTAGCGGGGGGCCCTCTGGGGCCAACGTCCTGACTTTC,CASTRFSGGPSGANVLTF
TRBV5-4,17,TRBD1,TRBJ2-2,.,TGTGCCAGCAGCTTGGGGGGGCCAGGGGGCGACACCGGGGAGCTGTTTTTT,CASSLGGPGGDTGELFF
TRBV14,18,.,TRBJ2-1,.,TGTGCCAGCAGCCAAGTCTCCAAGAGGATCCCCTTTTACAATGAGCAGTTCTTC,CASSQVSKRIPFYNEQFF
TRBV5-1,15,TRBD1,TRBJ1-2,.,TGCGCCAGCAGCTTGGGGGTGGACAGGGCCGAGGGCTACACCTTC,CASSLGVDRAEGYTF
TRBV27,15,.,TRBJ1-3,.,TGTGCCAGCAGTTTATGGCTCTCCTCTGGAAACACCATATATTTT,CASSLWLSSGNTIYF
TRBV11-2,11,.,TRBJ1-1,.,TGTGCCAGCAGCTATATTACTGAAGCTTTCTTT,CASSYITEAFF
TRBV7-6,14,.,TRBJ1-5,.,TGTGCCAGCAGCCCCGCCAGAGGGAATCAGCCCCAGCATTTT,CASSPARGNQPQHF
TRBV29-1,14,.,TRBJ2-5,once,TGCAGCTGCAGTTGGGGGGGCATCGGAGAGACCCAGTACTTC,CSCSWGGIGETQYF
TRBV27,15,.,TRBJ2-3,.,TGTGCCAGCAGCCTTAGGGGGGGCCGCACAGATACGCAGTATTTT,CASSLRGGRTDTQYF
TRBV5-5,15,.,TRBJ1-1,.,TGTGCCAGCAGCTTGGTCGTACAGGGTCGAACTGAAGCTTTCTTT,CASSLVVQGRTEAFF
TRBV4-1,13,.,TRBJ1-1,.,TGCGCCAGCAGCCAATTACAGAACACTGAAGCTTTCTTT,CASSQLQNTEAFF
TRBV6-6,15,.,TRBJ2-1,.,TGTGCCAGCAGTTACCCCAGGGGGGCCTCCAATGAGCAGTTCTTC,CASSYPRGASNEQFF
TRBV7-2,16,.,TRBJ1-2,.,TGTGCCAGCAGCTTAGACCGGCAGGGCTACAACTATGGCTACACCTTC,CASSLDRQGYNYGYTF
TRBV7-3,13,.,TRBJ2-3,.,TGTGCCAGCAGCTATCGTCGCGCAGATACGCAGTATTTT,CASSYRRADTQYF
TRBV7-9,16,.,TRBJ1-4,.,TGTGCCAGCAGCTCCACGCTGGAGGCCACTAATGAAAAACTGTTTTTT,CASSSTLEATNEKLFF
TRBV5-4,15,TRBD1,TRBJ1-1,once,TGTGCCAGCCGAAATCGGGACAGGGGTAACACTGAAGCTTTCTTT,CASRNRDRGNTEAFF
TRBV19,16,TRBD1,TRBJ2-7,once,TGTGCCAGTAGTATTACTGCCGGGACAGGGCCTTACGAGCAGTACTTC,CASSITAGTGPYEQYF
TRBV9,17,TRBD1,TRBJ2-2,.,TGTGCCAGCAGCCCCCGTTTTGAGGGGGCGTTCGGCGGGGAGCTGTTTTTT,CASSPRFEGAFGGELFF
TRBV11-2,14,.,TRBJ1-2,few,TGTGCCAGCAGCTTAGATTCAGCTAACTATGGCTACACCTTC,CASSLDSANYGYTF